The 15 T cell receptor beta chains listed next were all sequenced from one sample in a study of Graves' ophthalmopathy and Graves' hyperthyroidism. TCR beta CDR3 amplification used RNA transcripts. RT-PCR was first run with HTBI primers, then multiplex PCR in a second round. TCRdb reprocessed the multiplex PCR reads with MiXCR, giving one entry per CDR3 protein. Among 150,000 or so distinct CDR3 sequences, 37% were seen once, and the ten largest hold around 5.5%. The sequencing input was peripheral blood. The source of these receptors is a middle-aged woman with Graves' ophthalmopathy.

This clonotype was seen many times. The rearrangement links TRBV20-1 to TRBJ1-1; a possible D gene is TRBD1 (6 bases). CDR1 and CDR2 (germline): DFQATT, SNEGSKA (reference sequence). This CDR3 spans 16 amino acids. Deletions cut 1 base from V and 0 bases from J, with 15 bases between. The CDR3 spells CSARVGGRGMNTEAFF. For the CDR3, the DNA is TGCAGTGCTAGAGTAGGTGGAAGGGGGATGAACACTGAAGCTTTCTTT.

The chain has TRBV12-3 or TRBV12-4 and TRBJ1-2; 9 bases line up with TRBD1. CDR3 size: 13 residues. J was trimmed by 8 bases and V by 7 bases; bases with no gene match: 8. The CDR3 DNA is TGTGCCAGCACCGGGACAGGGTTTTGGGGCTACACCTTC. Its translation: CASTGTGFWGYTF.

J is TRBJ2-5 and V is TRBV14, with TRBD2 matching 8 bases. The CDR3 extends over 19 amino acids. Trimming at V came to 0 bases and at J to 1 base, leaving 13 bases not matched to a gene. In germline, CDR1 is SGHDN, CDR2 FVKESK. As DNA, the CDR3 is TGTGCCAGCAGCCAAGATGCGGTCGACCGACTAGCGCCCCAAGAGACCCAGTACTTC. This translates into CASSQDAVDRLAPQETQYF.

In this sample, this clonotype turned up many times. The V call is TRBV5-6, the J call TRBJ1-2; D is possibly TRBD1 (6 bases). The CDR3 is 15 residues long. Trimming removed 4 bases from V and 0 bases from J, with 13 bases in between. Germline loops: CDR1 SGHDT, CDR2 YYEEEE. The CDR3 coding sequence is TGTGCCAGCAGCATATACAGGGTAACTAACTATGGCTACACCTTC. Translating it yields CASSIYRVTNYGYTF.

This clonotype was seen a few times. This rearrangement joins TRBV28 to TRBJ1-6; D remains unclear. V was pared by 3 bases and J by 3 bases, with 6 bases between. The CDR3 loop spans 14 amino acids. Germline V gene sequence: CDR1 MDHEN, CDR2 SYDVKM. This CDR3 reads CASSLADYNSPLHF. The CDR3 DNA reads TGTGCCAGCAGTTTGGCCGACTATAATTCACCCCTCCACTTT. Full variable domain (outside the CDR3, taken from reference TRBV28 and TRBJ1-6): DVKVTQSSRYLVKRTGEKVFLECVQDMDHENMFWYRQDPGLGLRLIYFSYDVKMKEKGDIPEGYSVSREKKERFSLILESASTNQTSMYLCASSLADYNSPLHFGNGTRLTVT.

In this sample, this clonotype turned up many times. This rearrangement joins TRBV12-3 or TRBV12-4 to TRBJ1-2; possibly TRBD1 for D (5 bases). The CDR3 is made up of 13 amino acids. Trimming removed 3 bases from V and 5 bases from J, with 10 bases in between. The CDR3 DNA reads as TGTGCCAGCAGTTTCTCAGGGATTTATGGCTACACCTTC. Its protein product is CASSFSGIYGYTF.

The chain carries TRBV12-3 or TRBV12-4 and TRBJ2-5; 9 bases line up with TRBD1. CDR3 length: 14 amino acids. Germline trimming cut 2 bases from V and 3 bases from J; bases unmatched to any gene: 1. This chain's CDR3 is CASSLRDREETQYF. CDR3 coding DNA: TGTGCCAGCAGTTTAAGGGACAGGGAAGAGACCCAGTACTTC.

This clonotype appeared many times. The gene calls are TRBV6-5 and TRBJ1-2; D unresolved. Germline V gene data show CDR1 as MNHEY and CDR2 as SVGAGI. V was shortened by 0 bases and J by 7 bases, with 6 bases between the two germline ends. The CDR3 length is 12 residues. CDR3 sequence reads: CASSYSTGGYTF. The CDR3 nucleotides read TGTGCCAGCAGTTACTCGACGGGTGGCTACACCTTC.

This clonotype was observed at least ten times. The genes are TRBV3-1 and TRBJ1-1; TRBD1 is a possible D gene (6 bases). Germline assignment: CDR1 LGHDT and CDR2 YNNKEL (reference sequence). The germline V and J ends were trimmed by 4 bases and 6 bases, with 15 bases remaining between them. The CDR3 runs 14 residues. CDR3 protein: CASSPTGGAAEAFF. Here the CDR3 DNA reads TGTGCCAGCAGCCCAACCGGGGGGGCCGCTGAAGCTTTCTTT.

This clonotype appeared many times. One junction end disagrees with the germline gene, perhaps due to a read error. The V call is TRBV6-1, the J call TRBJ1-3; TRBD1 is a possible D gene (6 bases). The CDR3 has 17 residues. Germline assignment: CDR1 MNHNS and CDR2 SASEGT. In DNA, the CDR3 is TGTGCCAGCAGTGGAAGAAACCCAGGGGCAAGTGGATACACCATATATTTT. The encoded protein is CASSGRNPGASGYTIYF.

This clonotype appeared many times. This sequence joins TRBV4-1 and TRBJ1-3, with 10 bases matching TRBD1. V lost 0 bases to trimming and J lost 4 bases; unmatched junction nucleotides: 9. This CDR3 comprises 18 residues. Germline V gives CDR1 MGHRA, CDR2 YSYEKL. The CDR3 DNA is TGCGCCAGCAGCCAAGATCCGCCGGACAGGGGGTCAGGAAACACCATATATTTT. Protein product: CASSQDPPDRGSGNTIYF.

This clonotype was found many times. V is TRBV18 and J is TRBJ1-1; no clear D gene. This CDR3 is 13 amino acids long. Germline CDR1 and CDR2: KGHSH and LQKENI. V dropped 6 bases and J dropped 3 bases, with 11 bases sitting between them. CDR3 loop: CASSRDGYTEAFF. In DNA form, the CDR3 reads TGTGCCAGCTCCCGGGATGGTTACACTGAAGCTTTCTTT. Supplemented by reference TRBV18 and TRBJ1-1, the full variable domain reads NAGVMQNPRHLVRRRGQEARLRCSPMKGHSHVYWYRQLPEEGLKFMVYLQKENIIDESGMPKERFSAEFPKEGPSILRIQQVVRGDSAAYFCASSRDGYTEAFFGQGTRLTVV.

This clonotype was counted many times. The chain couples TRBV20-1 to TRBJ1-2; TRBD1 matches 12 bases. V shed 0 bases, J shed 9 bases, and the junction held 11 bases outside the gene matches. Germline V gene sequence: CDR1 DFQATT, CDR2 SNEGSKA (reference sequence). This CDR3 region has 16 residues. The CDR3 coding sequence is TGCAGTGCTAGAGATAAAAGGGACAGGGGGCTGTCTAGCTACACCTTC. Translated: CSARDKRDRGLSSYTF.

This clonotype was picked up many times. The chain carries TRBV7-2 and TRBJ2-7, with 10 bases lining up with TRBD2. CDR1 is SGHTA, CDR2 FQGNSA, per germline. Trimming at V came to 1 base and at J to 6 bases, leaving 3 bases not matched to a gene. CDR3 length equals 14 residues. CDR3 coding DNA: TGTGCCAGCAGCTTAGAGACTAGCGGGCGCGAGCAGTACTTC. Its protein product is CASSLETSGREQYF.

This clonotype was detected once. The chain joins TRBV10-3 to TRBJ1-1; 8 nucleotides align to TRBD1. Germline V lookup: CDR1 ENHRY, CDR2 SYGVKD. V shed 0 bases, J shed 2 bases, and the junction held 8 bases outside the gene matches. This CDR3 is 17 amino acids long. The CDR3 loop is CAISESRQGAINTEAFF. The CDR3 bases are TGTGCCATCAGTGAGTCGCGCCAGGGGGCGATAAACACTGAAGCTTTCTTT.